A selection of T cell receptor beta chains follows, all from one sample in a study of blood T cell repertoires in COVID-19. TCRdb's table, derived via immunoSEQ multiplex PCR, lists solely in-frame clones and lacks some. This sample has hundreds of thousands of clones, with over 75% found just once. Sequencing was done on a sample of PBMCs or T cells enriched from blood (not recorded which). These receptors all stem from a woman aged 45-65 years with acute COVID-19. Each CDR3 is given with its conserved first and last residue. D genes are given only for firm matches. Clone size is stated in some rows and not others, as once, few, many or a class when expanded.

CDR3nt: TGCGCCAGCAGCCAGGGTGGAGGGGTTAACTATGGCTACACCTTC
CDR3aa: CASSQGGGVNYGYTF
j_gene: TRBJ1-2
v_gene: TRBV5-1
abundance: -
d_gene: -

CDR3nt: TGTGCCTGGGCAGGGCAGGGTAATCAGCCCCAGCATTTT
CDR3aa: CAWAGQGNQPQHF
j_gene: TRBJ1-5
v_gene: TRBV30
abundance: -
d_gene: -

CDR3nt: TGTGCCAGCAGCTCCCTAGCGGGGGGGAGCACAGATACGCAGTATTTT
CDR3aa: CASSSLAGGSTDTQYF
j_gene: TRBJ2-3
v_gene: TRBV9
abundance: -
d_gene: TRBD2

CDR3nt: TGTGCCAGCAGCATTAGCGGGGCCGAAGAGACCCAGTACTTC
CDR3aa: CASSISGAEETQYF
j_gene: TRBJ2-5
v_gene: TRBV3-1/TRBV3-2
abundance: -
d_gene: TRBD2

CDR3nt: TGTGCCAGCAGTTTTAGACTGGGCAATGAGCAGTTCTTC
CDR3aa: CASSFRLGNEQFF
j_gene: TRBJ2-1
v_gene: TRBV12-3/TRBV12-4
abundance: many
d_gene: -

CDR3nt: TGCGCCAGCAGCCAAGGTCTAGCGGGGGGGCGCGAGCAGTACTTC
CDR3aa: CASSQGLAGGREQYF
j_gene: TRBJ2-7
v_gene: TRBV4-1
abundance: -
d_gene: TRBD2

CDR3nt: TGTGCCAGCAGGGAGGGGACAGTAAATGAAAAACTGTTTTTT
CDR3aa: CASREGTVNEKLFF
j_gene: TRBJ1-4
v_gene: TRBV6-5
abundance: -
d_gene: TRBD1

CDR3nt: TGTGCCAGCAGCGGGGGAGCGGGACAGGCGGGCTACGAGCAGTACTTC
CDR3aa: CASSGGAGQAGYEQYF
j_gene: TRBJ2-7
v_gene: TRBV7-6
abundance: once
d_gene: -

CDR3nt: TGTGCCAGCAGTTACAAACCGGGACACTCAACTGAAGCTTTCTTT
CDR3aa: CASSYKPGHSTEAFF
j_gene: TRBJ1-1
v_gene: TRBV6-5
abundance: -
d_gene: -

CDR3nt: TGTGCCAGCAGCGTAGACTCAACTAGCGTTAAGAATGAGCAGTTCTTC
CDR3aa: CASSVDSTSVKNEQFF
j_gene: TRBJ2-1
v_gene: TRBV9
abundance: -
d_gene: TRBD2

CDR3nt: TGTGCCAGCAGCCTACCTTCCGGGACAGGGACTGGTAATTCACCCCTCCACTTT
CDR3aa: CASSLPSGTGTGNSPLHF
j_gene: TRBJ1-6
v_gene: TRBV7-9
abundance: -
d_gene: TRBD1

CDR3nt: TGCGCCAGCAGCGGGGACAGGGCGGCCTATGGCTACACCTTC
CDR3aa: CASSGDRAAYGYTF
j_gene: TRBJ1-2
v_gene: TRBV5-1
abundance: -
d_gene: TRBD1

CDR3nt: TGTGCCAGCAGTTACGTAGGGACAGGGGGAAATTCACCCCTCCACTTT
CDR3aa: CASSYVGTGGNSPLHF
j_gene: TRBJ1-6
v_gene: TRBV6-5
abundance: once
d_gene: TRBD1

CDR3nt: TGTGCCAGCAGCGTAATGGGGACTAGCGGGGACGAGCAGTACTTC
CDR3aa: CASSVMGTSGDEQYF
j_gene: TRBJ2-7
v_gene: TRBV9
abundance: -
d_gene: TRBD2

CDR3nt: TGTGCCAGCAGTTTGTGGGGACAGGACGAGCAGTTCTTC
CDR3aa: CASSLWGQDEQFF
j_gene: TRBJ2-1
v_gene: TRBV12-3/TRBV12-4
abundance: -
d_gene: TRBD1

CDR3nt: TGTGCCAGCAGCCGGGACAGGGGACCAGATACGCAGTATTTT
CDR3aa: CASSRDRGPDTQYF
j_gene: TRBJ2-3
v_gene: TRBV6-2/TRBV6-3
abundance: -
d_gene: TRBD1

CDR3nt: TGTGCTAGTGGAGCCACAGGGGGCTACGAGCAGTACTTC
CDR3aa: CASGATGGYEQYF
j_gene: TRBJ2-7
v_gene: TRBV12-5
abundance: -
d_gene: TRBD1

CDR3nt: TGTGCCAGCAGCCCTAGTACCGGCGTAGCGGGGGATACGCAGTATTTT
CDR3aa: CASSPSTGVAGDTQYF
j_gene: TRBJ2-3
v_gene: TRBV7-3
abundance: -
d_gene: TRBD2

CDR3nt: TGTGCCAGCAGCCCACAGGGGGCGACTAATGAAAAACTGTTTTTT
CDR3aa: CASSPQGATNEKLFF
j_gene: TRBJ1-4
v_gene: TRBV7-2
abundance: -
d_gene: TRBD1

CDR3nt: TGCAGTGCTAGTTTGACAGGGGGCAATCAGCCCCAGCATTTT
CDR3aa: CSASLTGGNQPQHF
j_gene: TRBJ1-5
v_gene: TRBV20-1
abundance: -
d_gene: TRBD1

CDR3nt: TGCGCCAGCAGCTTGAATCCTAGCGGAGGCTACGAGCAGTACTTC
CDR3aa: CASSLNPSGGYEQYF
j_gene: TRBJ2-7
v_gene: TRBV5-1
abundance: -
d_gene: TRBD2

CDR3nt: TGTGCCAGCAGCTTAGGGGACAGGCGGAACACCATATATTTT
CDR3aa: CASSLGDRRNTIYF
j_gene: TRBJ1-3
v_gene: TRBV11-2
abundance: -
d_gene: TRBD1

CDR3nt: TGTGCCAGCAGCGTAGAAGGGGGCTCGGGTGTGAACACTGAAGCTTTCTTT
CDR3aa: CASSVEGGSGVNTEAFF
j_gene: TRBJ1-1
v_gene: TRBV9
abundance: -
d_gene: TRBD1

CDR3nt: TGTGCCAGCAGCCTAACAGGGGACTCAGATACGCAGTATTTT
CDR3aa: CASSLTGDSDTQYF
j_gene: TRBJ2-3
v_gene: TRBV6-2/TRBV6-3
abundance: -
d_gene: -

CDR3nt: TGTGCCTGGAGTGATCTCCTTGAAGCTTTCTTT
CDR3aa: CAWSDLLEAFF
j_gene: TRBJ1-1
v_gene: TRBV30
abundance: -
d_gene: -

CDR3nt: TGCGCCAGCAGCCAAGGACAGGGGGAAGTGGGTAACTATGGCTACACCTTC
CDR3aa: CASSQGQGEVGNYGYTF
j_gene: TRBJ1-2
v_gene: TRBV4-1
abundance: -
d_gene: TRBD1

CDR3nt: TGTGCCAGCAGTACCGACTTGTACGAGCAGTACTTC
CDR3aa: CASSTDLYEQYF
j_gene: TRBJ2-7
v_gene: TRBV6-2/TRBV6-3
abundance: -
d_gene: -

CDR3nt: TGTGCCAGCAGTTACCGTGGGGGCAACACTGAAGCTTTCTTT
CDR3aa: CASSYRGGNTEAFF
j_gene: TRBJ1-1
v_gene: TRBV6-5
abundance: -
d_gene: -

CDR3nt: TGTGCCAGCAGGAGGGGTGGGGCACCGGGAGACACTGAAGCTTTCTTT
CDR3aa: CASRRGGAPGDTEAFF
j_gene: TRBJ1-1
v_gene: TRBV5-6
abundance: -
d_gene: -